These 6 T cell receptor beta chains were all obtained from the same sample, sequenced in a study of cytomegalovirus exposure and HLA in healthy donors (dated by TCRdb to about 2017). Libraries came from the immunoSEQ multiplex PCR assay. For the multiplex PCR, a mixture combining 60 forward primers for TCR Vbeta segments and 13 reverse primers for TCR Jbeta segments was used. The source is immuneACCESS, and TCRdb retained only in-frame sequences with V and J called. Part of the clones is not carried over; for the studies checked, unresolved V genes explain less than half of this, and the remainder is unexplained. This sample is represented by about 89,000 clones; less than 85% of them were singletons. The ten largest clones capture around 7.4% of the sample. The specimen was PBMCs. These receptors were collected from a man in his forties in good health and CMV-seropositive.

A few counts support this clone. The chain employs TRBV5-6 and TRBJ2-5; D gene ambiguous. This CDR3 has 15 residues. Germline V gene sequence: CDR1 SGHDT, CDR2 YYEEEE. Trimming stripped 0 bases from V and 2 bases from J, with 11 bases between. The CDR3 DNA reads TGTGCCAGCAGCTTGGGACCCAGGTCGCAAGAGACCCAGTACTTC. It yields the protein CASSLGPRSQETQYF.

The gene calls are TRBV11-3 and TRBJ2-1, with TRBD2 identical over 7 bases. Trimming took 3 bases from V and 5 from J; bases not matched to a gene: 7. Germline CDR1 is SGHNT and CDR2 is YENEEA. The CDR3 has 15 residues. The CDR3 loop reads CASSFTLAANNEQFF. As DNA, the CDR3 is TGTGCCAGCAGCTTTACTCTAGCGGCTAACAATGAGCAGTTCTTC.

The chain joins TRBV5-8 to TRBJ1-2; D uncertain. Trimming stripped 0 bases from V and 5 bases from J, with 11 bases between. Germline CDR1 reads SGHTS; CDR2 reads YDEGEE. The CDR3 consists of 14 residues. In nucleotides, the CDR3 is TGTGCCAGCAGCTTGGAGGAGGTCCCTTATGGCTACACCTTC. Translating it yields CASSLEEVPYGYTF.

The chain couples TRBV2 to TRBJ2-5; 11 bases are shared with TRBD1. With the DNA end fitting TRBJ2-7 better, the J assignment may be wrong. Germline-derived CDR1 and CDR2 are SNHLY and FYNNEI. This CDR3 has 14 amino acids. CDR3 nucleotide sequence: TGTGCCAGCAGCCTGGGACAGGGGGTTTACGAGCAGTACTTC. Translating it yields CASSLGQGVYEQYF.

As for this clone: The junction does not match germline at one end; this may be a read error. Here the CDR3 DNA reads TGTGCTAGCAGCTTTGGGTCAGGGAGGGGCCAGACCCAGTACTTC. Its protein is CASSFGSGRGQTQYF. The J gene is TRBJ2-5, the V gene TRBV7-7, with TRBD2 identical over 7 bases. CDR3 length: 15 residues. The germline gives CDR1 SSHAT, CDR2 FNYEAQ (reference sequence).

This chain uses TRBV10-3 with TRBJ1-2, with 8 bases identical to TRBD1. The CDR3 has 16 residues. Germline V gives CDR1 ENHRY, CDR2 SYGVKD. With 0 bases clipped from V and 9 bases from J, the junction kept 12 bases outside the gene matches. The CDR3, as DNA: TGTGCCATCAGTGAGTCCAAAGACAGGGGCCTCAGGAGCTACACCTTC. It is translated as CAISESKDRGLRSYTF.